This TCR beta chain came from a study of T cells in Graves' hyperthyroidism and ophthalmopathy. Study-wide background: Peripheral blood was drawn at first diagnosis, prior to all treatment. Regarding the study as a whole: Most thyroid-expanded clonotypes above 0.001 were also found in blood.

RNA transcripts were the template for amplifying TCR beta CDR3 regions. TCR CDR3 underwent first-round RT-PCR with the HTBI primer set. TCRdb reanalysed the multiplex PCR reads using MiXCR and keeps one entry per CDR3 protein. The table shows about 290,000 distinct CDR3 sequences, with 15% occurring only once. Diagnoses were established using clinical symptoms, serum thyroxine and TRAb, thyroid ultrasound and orbital computed tomography. Ten or more counts support this clonotype. What it binds is not known. This CDR3 is 14 amino acids long. Germline V gene data show CDR1 as SGHTA and CDR2 as FQGTGA. Trimming left V 5 bases short and J 1 base short, with 8 bases between.

The sequence was collected from a woman aged 45 to 65 with Graves' hyperthyroidism that later progressed to Graves' ophthalmopathy. The gene calls are TRBV7-3 and TRBJ2-2; D is ambiguous. The sequenced sample was blood. The CDR3: CASSPPGNTGELFF. The CDR3 DNA reads as TGTGCCAGCAGCCCCCCCGGGAACACCGGGGAGCTGTTTTTT. The full variable domain, in which reference TRBV7-3 and TRBJ2-2 provide the parts outside the CDR3, is GAGVSQTPSNKVTEKGKYVELRCDPISGHTALYWYRQSLGQGPEFLIYFQGTGAADDSGLPNDRFFAVRPEGSVSTLKIQRTERGDSAVYLCASSPPGNTGELFFGEGSRLTVL.